These 3 T cell receptor beta chains were sequenced from one sample in a study of blood T cell repertoires in COVID-19. Profiled with immunoSEQ multiplex PCR; TCRdb holds only in-frame clones, not every one. This sample has 400,000 to 450,000 clones, with roughly 90% found just once. Input material: peripheral blood. The receptors here all came from a woman between 40 and 55 years old with COVID-19, enrolled during active disease.

The chain carries TRBV4-3 and TRBJ2-1; 9 bases align to TRBD1. Trimming at V came to 2 bases and at J to 7 bases, leaving 9 bases not matched to a gene. The CDR3 runs 16 residues. Looked up from germline, CDR1 is LGHNA and CDR2 is YSLEER. The DNA for the CDR3 is TGCGCCAGCAGCCAATTTACAGGGGGCCCCACGAATGAGCAGTTCTTC. As protein: CASSQFTGGPTNEQFF.

The CDR3 region is CASSLTGGDGYTF. The CDR3 DNA is TGTGCCAGCAGTTTAACGGGAGGCGATGGCTACACCTTC. The chain employs TRBV12-3 or TRBV12-4 and TRBJ1-2; D is ambiguous. This CDR3 is 13 amino acids long. Trimming pared 2 bases from V and 6 bases from J, leaving 10 bases between.

This clone was detected once. CDR3: CSVRLAENNEQFF. The CDR3 bases are TGCAGCGTCCGGCTAGCGGAGAACAATGAGCAGTTCTTC. The genes are TRBV29-1 and TRBJ2-1; 7 nucleotides agree with TRBD2. The V and J ends lost 6 bases and 5 bases, in that order; junction bases with no gene match: 7. The CDR3 length is 13 residues. Germline V lookup: CDR1 SQVTM, CDR2 ANQGSEA.